These 21 T cell receptor beta chains were sequenced from one sample in a study of T cell repertoires in cytomegalovirus infection. TCRdb independently ran MiXCR on the reads; one entry per CDR3 protein. Among 650,000 to 900,000 distinct CDR3 sequences, about 28% were seen once, and the ten largest hold roughly 13%. These receptors' antigens are unknown. Here the sequenced sample was cultured CD8+ T cells from PBMCs, taken from culture after CMV antigen stimulation. Receptor source: a human donor in good health (CMV status not recorded). Some clones in this sample may be carry-over from other donors' samples.

The chain recombines TRBV19 with TRBJ2-7, with D perhaps matching TRBD2 (6 bases). Germline V gene data show CDR1 as LNHDA and CDR2 as SQIVND (reference sequence). This CDR3 comprises 14 residues. Deletions cut 2 bases from V and 3 bases from J, with 11 bases between. The chain's CDR3 is CASSIRRDFYEQYV. DNA of the CDR3: TGTGCCAGTAGTATACGCAGGGACTTCTACGAGCAGTACGTC.

This clonotype was seen a few times. V and J are TRBV4-1 and TRBJ2-1, with D possibly matching TRBD1 (5 bases). The germline V gene encodes CDR1 MGHRA and CDR2 YSYEKL. The CDR3 has 13 amino acids. V lost 4 bases to trimming and J lost 6 bases, with 10 bases between them. CDR3: CASSPRTSNEQFF. The CDR3 DNA reads as TGCGCCAGCAGCCCCCGGACATCCAATGAGCAGTTCTTC.

The rearrangement links TRBV4-1 to TRBJ2-4; a possible D gene is TRBD1 (6 bases). The germline gives CDR1 MGHRA, CDR2 YSYEKL. The V end lost 0 bases, the J end lost 5 bases, and 11 bases lay between the germline ends. CDR3 length: 15 residues. CDR3 protein: CASSQDFRTENIQYF. DNA of the CDR3: TGCGCCAGCAGCCAAGACTTCCGGACAGAAAACATTCAGTACTTC.

This clonotype was counted many times. V gene TRBV7-6 combines with J gene TRBJ2-1; 8 nucleotides agree with TRBD1. Germline values: CDR1 SGHVS, CDR2 FNYEAQ. The V gene end was trimmed by 5 bases and the J gene end by 1 base; junction bases not matched to a gene: 4. There are 15 residues in the CDR3. This CDR3 is CASSTGQGSYNEQFF. The CDR3, as DNA: TGTGCCAGCAGCACCGGACAGGGTTCCTACAATGAGCAGTTCTTC.

J is TRBJ1-2 and V is TRBV29-1; possible D gene TRBD1, 5 bases. The CDR3 length is 13 residues. Germline V lookup: CDR1 SQVTM, CDR2 ANQGSEA. With 5 bases removed from V and 0 bases from J, the gap between germline ends came to 10 bases. CDR3 residues: CSVPSTANYGYTF. In DNA, the CDR3 is TGCAGCGTTCCTTCGACAGCTAACTATGGCTACACCTTC.

The CDR3 nucleotides read TGTGCCAGCAGCTGGACCTCGGGGGTCGACGAGCAGTACGTC. Protein sequence: CASSWTSGVDEQYV. The rearrangement uses TRBV5-5 and TRBJ2-7; TRBD2 is a possible D gene (6 bases). V gave up 3 bases and J gave up 5 bases, with 15 bases separating them. The CDR3 has 14 amino acids. Germline CDR1 reads SGHKS; CDR2 reads YYEKEE (reference sequence).

The chain recombines TRBV7-9 with TRBJ2-3; a weak D match, TRBD1 (5 bases). The V end lost 4 bases, the J end lost 2 bases, and 10 bases lay between the germline ends. This CDR3 is built from 14 residues. The V gene's germline CDR1 is SEHNR and CDR2 FQNEAQ (reference sequence). The CDR3 coding sequence is TGTGCCAGCAGCTCTGGGGCGCTCACAGATACGCAGTATTTT. This translates into CASSSGALTDTQYF.

The table lists this clonotype with a few counts. V gene TRBV12-3 or TRBV12-4 combines with J gene TRBJ1-3; unclear D gene. The V end was cut by 10 bases, the J end by 0 bases, with 19 bases between. This CDR3 is built from 16 residues. For the CDR3, the DNA is TGTGCCATCCCTCTCATCGGCGGGGACTCTGGAAACACCATATATTTT. Amino acid sequence: CAIPLIGGDSGNTIYF.

The sample holds many counts of this clonotype. The chain joins TRBV12-5 to TRBJ2-1, with 7 positions matching TRBD2. The CDR3 is made up of 21 amino acids. Germline V CDR1 and CDR2: LGHNT, FRNRAP. The J segment lost 1 base and the V segment lost 0 bases, leaving 18 bases of the junction unmatched. The chain's CDR3 is CASGLVIGGGITSGSYNEQFF. The DNA of the CDR3 is TGTGCTAGTGGTTTGGTAATTGGCGGGGGTATAACTTCGGGATCCTACAATGAGCAGTTCTTC.

The sample holds a few counts of this clonotype. The chain employs TRBV12-5 and TRBJ1-1, with D maybe TRBD1 (5 bases). CDR3 length: 17 amino acids. V was clipped by 7 bases and J by 3 bases, with 24 bases between them. Germline V CDR1 and CDR2: LGHNT, FRNRAP. The CDR3 nucleotides are TGTGCTAGTGCCCCGGGGCGAGGGGAAAGAGGGTACACTGAAGCTTTCTTT. It is translated as CASAPGRGERGYTEAFF.

This clonotype was detected ten times or more. J is TRBJ1-2 and V is TRBV12-3 or TRBV12-4; possibly TRBD1 for D (6 bases). The CDR3 is made up of 13 amino acids. Trimming removed 3 bases at V and 4 bases at J, with 9 bases between. The CDR3 loop is CASSFGTIYGYTF. The CDR3 DNA reads as TGTGCCAGCAGTTTCGGGACAATCTATGGCTACACCTTC.

V and J are TRBV6-6 and TRBJ1-5, with D unclear. Trimming removed 10 bases from V and 0 bases from J, with 13 bases in between. Germline assignment: CDR1 MNHNY and CDR2 SVGAGI (reference sequence). The CDR3 totals 14 residues. Here the CDR3 DNA reads TGTGCCACGCAGCCACCGAATAGCAATCAGCCCCAGCATTTT. This translates into CATQPPNSNQPQHF.

This chain uses TRBV20-1 with TRBJ1-2, with 10 nucleotides matching TRBD1. Trimming removed 1 base from V and 8 bases from J; junction bases left unmatched: 10. CDR1 is DFQATT and CDR2 is SNEGSKA in the germline V gene (reference sequence). This CDR3 is built from 15 residues. CDR3 sequence: CSARGGRQGARGYTF. The CDR3 DNA is TGCAGTGCTAGAGGAGGGAGACAGGGGGCTCGAGGCTACACCTTC.

This clonotype was seen a handful of times. J is TRBJ2-5 and V is TRBV7-9; 7 bases line up with TRBD2. Germline CDR1 is SEHNR and CDR2 is FQNEAQ (reference sequence). The CDR3 totals 15 residues. J was trimmed by 5 bases and V by 4 bases; bases with no gene match: 10. CDR3 region: CASSSQRGTRETQYF. In nucleotides, the CDR3 is TGTGCCAGCAGCTCCCAGCGGGGCACACGGGAGACCCAGTACTTC.

This clonotype was recorded at least ten times. This chain uses TRBV6-1 with TRBJ1-5, with D possibly being TRBD1 (5 bases). With 3 bases removed from V and 3 bases from J, the gap between germline ends came to 12 bases. The CDR3 is 15 residues long. Germline CDR1 MNHNS, CDR2 SASEGT. This chain's CDR3 is CASSDWGVNNQPQHF. The CDR3 DNA follows: TGTGCCAGCAGTGATTGGGGGGTCAACAATCAGCCCCAGCATTTT.

The chain couples TRBV5-4 to TRBJ2-4, with a tentative D call TRBD1 (5 bases). Between the trimmed V and J ends, which lost 0 bases and 0 bases, there was a span of 22 bases. The CDR3 is 20 amino acids. Germline CDR1 and CDR2: SGHNT and YYREEE (reference sequence). The CDR3, as DNA: TGTGCCAGCAGCTTGGTAACTTACAGGCCCTCCCCACTAGCCAAAAACATTCAGTACTTC. It is translated as CASSLVTYRPSPLAKNIQYF.

The chain joins TRBV7-4 to TRBJ1-3, with D possibly being TRBD1 (6 bases). Trimming cost V 4 bases and J 2 bases, with 12 bases left between them. Per the germline V gene, CDR1 is SGHVT and CDR2 is SQSDAQ. This CDR3 is built from 15 residues. CDR3 DNA sequence: TGTGCCAGCAGCTCGGGGACACATCCTGGAAACACCATATATTTT. It specifies CASSSGTHPGNTIYF.

The V gene is TRBV4-3, the J gene TRBJ2-3; tentatively, D is TRBD1 (6 bases). The CDR3 length is 14 residues. With 0 bases removed from V and 4 bases from J, the gap between germline ends came to 8 bases. CDR1 is LGHNA, CDR2 YSLEER, per germline. The CDR3 DNA is TGCGCCAGCAGCCAAGATACAGGGCCAGATACGCAGTATTTT. Translating gives CASSQDTGPDTQYF.

The chain uses TRBV7-3 and TRBJ2-1, with D perhaps matching TRBD1 (5 bases). Trimming pared 1 base from V and 2 bases from J, leaving 9 bases between. This CDR3 has 15 residues. Per the germline V gene, CDR1 is SGHTA and CDR2 is FQGTGA. In DNA, the CDR3 is TGTGCCAGCAGCTTAATGGGGCCCACCTACAATGAGCAGTTCTTC. The encoded protein is CASSLMGPTYNEQFF.

The chain recombines TRBV11-2 with TRBJ2-2, with unresolved D. Trimming stripped 3 bases from V and 3 bases from J, with 8 bases between. The germline CDR1 and CDR2 sequences are SGHAT and FQNNGV. This CDR3 has 14 amino acids. CDR3 region: CASSLSDYTGELFF. CDR3 DNA: TGTGCCAGCAGCTTGTCGGATTACACCGGGGAGCTGTTTTTT. The entire variable domain, with the rest obtained from reference TRBV11-2 and TRBJ2-2, is as follows: EAGVAQSPRYKIIEKRQSVAFWCNPISGHATLYWYQQILGQGPKLLIQFQNNGVVDDSQLPKDRFSAERLKGVDSTLKIQPAKLEDSAVYLCASSLSDYTGELFFGEGSRLTVL.

This clonotype was observed at least ten times. This chain uses TRBV7-2 with TRBJ1-6; 7 nucleotides agree with TRBD1. From germline, CDR1 is SGHTA and CDR2 FQGNSA. The CDR3 totals 15 residues. The junction had 12 bases not matched to a gene; V was cut back by 6 bases and J by 10 bases. CDR3 loop: CASSHRTGVKSPLHF. CDR3 coding DNA: TGTGCCAGCAGTCATCGGACAGGAGTAAAATCACCCCTCCACTTT.